This entry is about one T cell receptor (beta chain). The antigen remains undetermined. This sample is part of a study of OX40 agonist ivuxolimab in advanced cancers. Study context: Prior checkpoint blockade (anti-PD-1, anti-PD-L1 or anti-CTLA-4) was permitted; approximately 40% had it. One hepatocellular carcinoma and a couple of cutaneous melanoma patients partially responded.

General study findings and limits: Clonal expansion by week 6 occurred in CD4+ and CD8+ blood T cells (at 0.1 to 3.0 mg/kg).

Clones were read by immunoSEQ multiplex PCR, and TCRdb kept only the in-frame ones, dropping some. This sample has tens of thousands of clones; about 85% occur once, and the top ten carry around 5%. Germline V gene lookup returns CDR1 MNHNY and CDR2 SVGAGI (reference sequence). Trimming pared 2 bases from V and 5 bases from J, leaving 10 bases between. This CDR3 comprises 14 residues. The source is an adult with an advanced solid tumor such as melanoma, head and neck, liver or kidney cancer. Sequenced here: CD4+ or CD8+ T cells sorted from blood, sampled in a trial of the OX40 agonist ivuxolimab. The V call is TRBV6-6, the J call TRBJ1-5; possibly TRBD1 for D (5 bases). CDR3 sequence (DNA): TGTGCCAGCAGTTACGCAGGGTACGATCAGCCCCAGCATTTT. Translated: CASSYAGYDQPQHF.